This is a list of T cell receptor beta chains from one sample in a study of CD8 T cells in ankylosing spondylitis. TCRdb re-called the 5' RACE reads with MiXCR, one entry per CDR3 protein. This repertoire shows 200,000 to 250,000 distinct CDR3 sequences, around 16% found once; its top ten account for about two fifths. Sequenced input: blood, either unsorted or a sorted T cell fraction (not recorded which). All receptors derive from a male donor with ankylosing spondylitis. Both conserved end residues are part of each CDR3. The D gene is left open where the match is weak. A clone size is listed for some rows: how often the clone was seen (once, few, many), or a class if it is expanded.

D gene: NA; V gene: TRBV4-3; J gene: TRBJ1-2; clone size: NA; CDR3 DNA: TGCGCCAGCAGCCTCTTCCTGGGGGACTATGGCTACACCTTC; CDR3 protein: CASSLFLGDYGYTF
D gene: NA; V gene: TRBV29-1; J gene: TRBJ2-3; clone size: many; CDR3 DNA: TGCAGCGTTGATGAAACGGGCACAGATACGCAGTATTTT; CDR3 protein: CSVDETGTDTQYF
D gene: NA; V gene: TRBV4-3; J gene: TRBJ2-7; clone size: NA; CDR3 DNA: TGCGCCAGCAGCCAAGCGGTGGATCGGAGCGAGCAGTACTTC; CDR3 protein: CASSQAVDRSEQYF
D gene: TRBD2; V gene: TRBV9; J gene: TRBJ2-1; clone size: few; CDR3 DNA: TGTGCCAGCAGCAATCTGGGGACTAGCGGGGACAATGAGCAGTTCTTC; CDR3 protein: CASSNLGTSGDNEQFF
D gene: NA; V gene: TRBV12-3/TRBV12-4; J gene: TRBJ1-4; clone size: NA; CDR3 DNA: TGTGCCAGCAGTGCTTGGTTAAATGAAAAACTGTTTTTT; CDR3 protein: CASSAWLNEKLFF
D gene: TRBD1; V gene: TRBV5-1; J gene: TRBJ1-2; clone size: once; CDR3 DNA: TGCGCCAGCAGCTTGGAGAGGGGGCTGGACTATGGCTACACCTTC; CDR3 protein: CASSLERGLDYGYTF
D gene: NA; V gene: TRBV29-1; J gene: TRBJ2-1; clone size: many; CDR3 DNA: TGCAGCGGCCGGGATTTTGTACAGGAGTACTCCTACAATGAGCAGTTCTTC; CDR3 protein: CSGRDFVQEYSYNEQFF
D gene: NA; V gene: TRBV12-3/TRBV12-4; J gene: TRBJ2-3; clone size: few; CDR3 DNA: TGTGCCAGCGCAGGGTTGGGCACAGATACGCAGTATTTT; CDR3 protein: CASAGLGTDTQYF
D gene: TRBD1; V gene: TRBV2; J gene: TRBJ2-1; clone size: few; CDR3 DNA: TGTGCCAGCAGCTGGGACAGGGAAAACTTGGCCAATGAGCAGTTCTTC; CDR3 protein: CASSWDRENLANEQFF
D gene: NA; V gene: TRBV7-9; J gene: TRBJ1-3; clone size: NA; CDR3 DNA: TGTGCCAGCAGTTTTGGTGAACACACCATATATTTT; CDR3 protein: CASSFGEHTIYF
D gene: NA; V gene: TRBV10-3; J gene: TRBJ1-2; clone size: many; CDR3 DNA: TGTGCCATCAATGCGGAAACCTATGGCTACACCTTC; CDR3 protein: CAINAETYGYTF
D gene: NA; V gene: TRBV7-9; J gene: TRBJ2-1; clone size: NA; CDR3 DNA: TGTGCCAGCAGCCCTCCGTCGGACTTAGGGGTCCCTAAGCAGTTCTTC; CDR3 protein: CASSPPSDLGVPKQFF
D gene: NA; V gene: TRBV11-3; J gene: TRBJ1-1; clone size: few; CDR3 DNA: TGTGCCAGCAGCCTAGGAGGGGATGAAGCTTTCTTT; CDR3 protein: CASSLGGDEAFF
D gene: TRBD1; V gene: TRBV4-3; J gene: TRBJ1-1; clone size: few; CDR3 DNA: TGCGCCAGCAGCCAAGTAAGACAGGGTGAAGCTTTCTTT; CDR3 protein: CASSQVRQGEAFF
D gene: NA; V gene: TRBV9; J gene: TRBJ1-4; clone size: NA; CDR3 DNA: TGTGCCAGCAGCGTCGGCGATCCCCGAGGGAATGAAAAACTGTTTTTT; CDR3 protein: CASSVGDPRGNEKLFF
D gene: TRBD1; V gene: TRBV11-2; J gene: TRBJ2-5; clone size: many; CDR3 DNA: TGTGCCAGCAGCTGGACAGGGGCAGAGACCCAGTACTTC; CDR3 protein: CASSWTGAETQYF
D gene: NA; V gene: TRBV29-1; J gene: TRBJ2-7; clone size: few; CDR3 DNA: TGCAGCGCCGATACGGGCTCCGGTCCCCACGAGCAGTACTTC; CDR3 protein: CSADTGSGPHEQYF
D gene: TRBD2; V gene: TRBV20-1; J gene: TRBJ2-3; clone size: few; CDR3 DNA: TGCAGTGCACCTCAAGCGGGAGTTACAGATACGCAGTATTTT; CDR3 protein: CSAPQAGVTDTQYF
D gene: NA; V gene: TRBV20-1; J gene: TRBJ2-1; clone size: many; CDR3 DNA: TGCAGTGCTAGTAAGGGACTCAACAATGAGCAGTTCTTC; CDR3 protein: CSASKGLNNEQFF
D gene: TRBD2; V gene: TRBV2; J gene: TRBJ2-3; clone size: NA; CDR3 DNA: TGTGCCAGCAGTGAAAAGGCGGGGGGGCTGGGCCCCACAGATACGCAGTATTTT; CDR3 protein: CASSEKAGGLGPTDTQYF
D gene: NA; V gene: TRBV5-4; J gene: TRBJ2-2; clone size: NA; CDR3 DNA: TGTGCCAGCAGCTTTGGACCGAGTCCGGCAGGGGAGCTGTTTTTT; CDR3 protein: CASSFGPSPAGELFF
D gene: NA; V gene: TRBV6-2/TRBV6-3; J gene: TRBJ1-1; clone size: few; CDR3 DNA: TGTGCCAGCAGTGACCAGGGGTCGACTGAAGCTTTCTTT; CDR3 protein: CASSDQGSTEAFF
D gene: NA; V gene: TRBV5-1; J gene: TRBJ1-1; clone size: few; CDR3 DNA: TGCGCCAGCAGCTTGGTGGGTCTCATGAACACTGAAGCTTTCTTT; CDR3 protein: CASSLVGLMNTEAFF
D gene: NA; V gene: TRBV4-1; J gene: TRBJ2-1; clone size: NA; CDR3 DNA: TGCGCCAGCAGCCAAGTAGGAGGGGGCATTGAAAACAATGAGCAGTTCTTC; CDR3 protein: CASSQVGGGIENNEQFF
D gene: NA; V gene: TRBV7-9; J gene: TRBJ1-3; clone size: NA; CDR3 DNA: TGTGCCAGCAGCTTGGGGACCAACGGAAACACCATATATTTT; CDR3 protein: CASSLGTNGNTIYF
D gene: NA; V gene: TRBV4-3; J gene: TRBJ2-2; clone size: few; CDR3 DNA: TGCGCCAGCAGCCTCTGGACAGAGTCACTCTACACCGGGGAGCTGTTTTTT; CDR3 protein: CASSLWTESLYTGELFF
D gene: TRBD2; V gene: TRBV12-3/TRBV12-4; J gene: TRBJ2-3; clone size: few; CDR3 DNA: TGTGCCAGCAGTCGTACTAGCGGAAAAGCAGATACGCAGTATTTT; CDR3 protein: CASSRTSGKADTQYF
D gene: NA; V gene: TRBV7-3; J gene: TRBJ2-1; clone size: NA; CDR3 DNA: TGTGCCAGCAGCTTAGTGGGTTTTGGGGAGAGAGAATACAATGAGCAGTTCTTC; CDR3 protein: CASSLVGFGEREYNEQFF
D gene: TRBD2; V gene: TRBV4-2; J gene: TRBJ2-3; clone size: few; CDR3 DNA: TGTGCCAGCAGCCCCATCCTGGGGGCTAGCGGGAGCACAGATACGCAGTATTTT; CDR3 protein: CASSPILGASGSTDTQYF
D gene: TRBD2; V gene: TRBV7-9; J gene: TRBJ2-1; clone size: NA; CDR3 DNA: TGTGCCAGCAGCTCTACTAGCGGGGGGGCTGATGAGCAGTTCTTC; CDR3 protein: CASSSTSGGADEQFF
D gene: TRBD1; V gene: TRBV4-3; J gene: TRBJ1-1; clone size: NA; CDR3 DNA: TGCGCCAGCAGCCACGGGACAGGGGGTCGGACTGAAGCTTTCTTT; CDR3 protein: CASSHGTGGRTEAFF